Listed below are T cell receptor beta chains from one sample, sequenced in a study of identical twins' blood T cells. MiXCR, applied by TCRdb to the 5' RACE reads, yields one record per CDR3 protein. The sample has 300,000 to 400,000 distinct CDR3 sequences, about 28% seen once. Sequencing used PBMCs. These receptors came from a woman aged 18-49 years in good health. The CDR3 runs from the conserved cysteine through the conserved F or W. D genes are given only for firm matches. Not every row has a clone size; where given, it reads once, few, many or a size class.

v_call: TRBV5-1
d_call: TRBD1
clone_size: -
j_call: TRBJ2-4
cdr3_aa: CASSLSATGGESSVF
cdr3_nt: TGCGCCAGCAGCTTGTCAGCTACAGGGGGCGAGAGTTCGGTGTTC

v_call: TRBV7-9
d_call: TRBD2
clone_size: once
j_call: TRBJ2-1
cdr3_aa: CASSSAGTSGFPDNEQFF
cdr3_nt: TGTGCCAGCAGCTCGGCCGGGACTAGCGGATTCCCAGACAATGAGCAGTTCTTC

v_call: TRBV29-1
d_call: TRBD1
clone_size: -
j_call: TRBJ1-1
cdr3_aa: CSVQGGRGNTEAFF
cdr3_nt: TGCAGCGTCCAGGGGGGGAGAGGGAACACTGAAGCTTTCTTT

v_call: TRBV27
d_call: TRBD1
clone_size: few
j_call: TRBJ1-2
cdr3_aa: CASKGTGGNGYTF
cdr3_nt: TGTGCCAGCAAGGGGACAGGGGGGAACGGCTACACCTTC

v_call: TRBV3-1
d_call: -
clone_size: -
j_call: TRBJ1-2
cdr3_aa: CASSQGQGVTYGYTF
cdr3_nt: TGTGCCAGCAGCCAAGGTCAAGGAGTGACCTATGGCTACACCTTC

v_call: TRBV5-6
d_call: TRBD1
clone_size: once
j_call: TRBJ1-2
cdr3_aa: CTSSVLGQDYGYTF
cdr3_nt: TGTACCAGCAGCGTGCTGGGACAGGACTATGGCTACACCTTC

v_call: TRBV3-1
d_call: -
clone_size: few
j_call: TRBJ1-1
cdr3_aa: CASRTLAGEAFF
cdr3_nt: TGTGCCAGCAGGACCCTCGCGGGTGAGGCTTTCTTT

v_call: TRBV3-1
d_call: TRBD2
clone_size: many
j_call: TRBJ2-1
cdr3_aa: CASSPLAGVYNEQFF
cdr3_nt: TGTGCCAGCAGTCCCTTAGCGGGAGTTTATAATGAGCAGTTCTTC

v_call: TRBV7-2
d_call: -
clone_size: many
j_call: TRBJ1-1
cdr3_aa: CASSLVGTENTEAFF
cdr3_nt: TGTGCCAGCAGCTTAGTGGGCACCGAGAACACTGAAGCTTTCTTT

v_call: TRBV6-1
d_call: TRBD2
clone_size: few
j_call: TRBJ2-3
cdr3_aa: CASSPRFSGSSGGDTQYF
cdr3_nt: TGTGCCAGCAGTCCCCGGTTTAGCGGGAGTTCGGGTGGAGATACGCAGTATTTT

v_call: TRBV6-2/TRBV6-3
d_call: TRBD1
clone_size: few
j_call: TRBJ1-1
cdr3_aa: CASSFHRGLNTEAFF
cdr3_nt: TGTGCCAGCAGTTTCCACAGGGGATTGAACACTGAAGCTTTCTTT

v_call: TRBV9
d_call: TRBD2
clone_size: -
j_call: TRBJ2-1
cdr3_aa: CASTGTSGGTYNGQFF
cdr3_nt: TGTGCCAGCACTGGGACTAGCGGGGGAACCTACAATGGGCAGTTCTTC

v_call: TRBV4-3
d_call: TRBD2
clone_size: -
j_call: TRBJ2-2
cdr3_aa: CASSQDRSGGVVGELFF
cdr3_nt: TGCGCCAGCAGCCAAGATCGGAGCGGGGGCGTCGTCGGGGAGCTGTTTTTT

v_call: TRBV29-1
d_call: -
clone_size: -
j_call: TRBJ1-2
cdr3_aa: CSVDSPQGSLGGYTF
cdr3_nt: TGCAGCGTTGACAGTCCCCAGGGGAGCCTGGGGGGCTACACCTTC

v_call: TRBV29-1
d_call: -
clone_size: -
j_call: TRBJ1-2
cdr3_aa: CSVTTANHGYTF
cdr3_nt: TGCAGCGTAACGACTGCGAACCATGGCTACACCTTC

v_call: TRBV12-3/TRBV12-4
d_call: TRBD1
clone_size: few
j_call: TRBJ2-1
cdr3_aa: CASNPGTGLKSSYNEQFF
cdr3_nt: TGTGCCAGCAACCCCGGGACAGGGTTGAAATCTTCCTACAATGAGCAGTTCTTC

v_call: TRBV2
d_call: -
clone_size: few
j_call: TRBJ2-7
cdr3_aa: CASNRDRSYEQYF
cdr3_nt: TGTGCCAGCAATAGGGACCGTTCCTACGAGCAGTACTTC

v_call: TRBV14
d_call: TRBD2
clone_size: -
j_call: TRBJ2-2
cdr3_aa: CASSQVVASGYTGELFF
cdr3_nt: TGTGCCAGCAGCCAAGTTGTGGCTAGCGGTTACACCGGGGAGCTGTTTTTT

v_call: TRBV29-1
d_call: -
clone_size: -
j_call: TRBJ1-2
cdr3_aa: CSVSGTPYGYAF
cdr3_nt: TGCAGCGTATCCGGGACTCCCTATGGCTACGCCTTC

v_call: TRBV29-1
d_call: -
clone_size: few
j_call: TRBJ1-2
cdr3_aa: CSVVFTGSFGYTF
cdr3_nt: TGCAGCGTTGTATTTACAGGGAGCTTCGGCTACACCTTC

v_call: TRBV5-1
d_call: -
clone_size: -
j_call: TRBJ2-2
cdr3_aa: CASSPTGFGSGELFF
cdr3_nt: TGCGCCAGCAGCCCAACGGGGTTCGGATCCGGGGAGCTGTTTTTT

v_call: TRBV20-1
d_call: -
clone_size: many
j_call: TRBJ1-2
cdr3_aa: CSALRTVFHGYTF
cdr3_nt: TGCAGTGCGCTTAGGACAGTCTTCCACGGCTACACCTTC

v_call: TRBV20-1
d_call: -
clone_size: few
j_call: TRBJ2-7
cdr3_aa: CSARDGSTPTYEQYF
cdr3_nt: TGCAGTGCTAGAGATGGGTCCACACCTACCTACGAGCAGTACTTC

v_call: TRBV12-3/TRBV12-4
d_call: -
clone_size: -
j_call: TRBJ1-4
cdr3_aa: CASSDREGQKLFF
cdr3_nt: TGTGCCAGCAGCGACCGGGAGGGTCAAAAACTGTTTTTT

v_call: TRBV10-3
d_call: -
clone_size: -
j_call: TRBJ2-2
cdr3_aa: CAISRETNTGELFF
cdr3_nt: TGTGCCATCAGTCGGGAGACCAACACCGGGGAGCTGTTTTTT

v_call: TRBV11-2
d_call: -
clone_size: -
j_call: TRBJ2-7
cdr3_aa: CASTLERESYEQYF
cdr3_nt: TGTGCCAGCACCTTAGAGAGGGAGTCCTACGAGCAGTACTTC

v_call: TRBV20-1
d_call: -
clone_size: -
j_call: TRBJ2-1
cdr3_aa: CSARPPTRYGEQFF
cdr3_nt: TGCAGTGCTAGACCTCCGACTAGGTATGGAGAGCAGTTCTTC

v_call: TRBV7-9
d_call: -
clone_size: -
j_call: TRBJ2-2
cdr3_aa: CASRHETGELFF
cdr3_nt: TGTGCCAGCAGACACGAAACCGGGGAGCTGTTTTTT

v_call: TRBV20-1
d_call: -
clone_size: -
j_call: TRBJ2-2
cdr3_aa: CSARGGLGTGELFF
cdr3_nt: TGCAGTGCTAGAGGGGGATTGGGGACCGGGGAGCTGTTTTTT

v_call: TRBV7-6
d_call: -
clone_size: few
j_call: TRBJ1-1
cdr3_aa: CASSTSGGAEAFF
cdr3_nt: TGTGCCAGCAGCACGTCGGGCGGAGCTGAAGCTTTCTTT

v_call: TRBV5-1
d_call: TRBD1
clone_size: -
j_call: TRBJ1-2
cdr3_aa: CASSTAIQGARGYTF
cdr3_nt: TGCGCCAGCAGCACAGCGATACAGGGGGCTCGTGGCTACACCTTC

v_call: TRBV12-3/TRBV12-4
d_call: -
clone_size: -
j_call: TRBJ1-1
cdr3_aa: CASSLLAENTEAFF
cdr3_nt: TGTGCCAGCAGTTTATTGGCAGAGAACACTGAAGCTTTCTTT

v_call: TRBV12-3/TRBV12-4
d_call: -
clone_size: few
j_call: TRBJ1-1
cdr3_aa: CASTGTPIAFF
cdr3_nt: TGTGCCAGCACCGGGACACCCATAGCTTTCTTT